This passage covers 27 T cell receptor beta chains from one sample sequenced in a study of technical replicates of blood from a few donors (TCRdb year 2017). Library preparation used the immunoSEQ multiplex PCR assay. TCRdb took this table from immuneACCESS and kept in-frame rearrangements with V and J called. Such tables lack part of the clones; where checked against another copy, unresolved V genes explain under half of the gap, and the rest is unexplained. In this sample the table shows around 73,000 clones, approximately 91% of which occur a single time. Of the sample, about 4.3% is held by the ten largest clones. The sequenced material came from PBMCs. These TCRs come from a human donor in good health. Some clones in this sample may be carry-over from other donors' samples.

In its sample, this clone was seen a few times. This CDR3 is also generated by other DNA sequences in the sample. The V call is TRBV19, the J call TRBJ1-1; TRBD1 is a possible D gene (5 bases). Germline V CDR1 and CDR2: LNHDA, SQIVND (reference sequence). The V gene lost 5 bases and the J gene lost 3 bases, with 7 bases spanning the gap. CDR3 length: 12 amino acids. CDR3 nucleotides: TGTGCCAGTAGTCAGGGATACACTGAAGCTTTCTTT. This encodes CASSQGYTEAFF. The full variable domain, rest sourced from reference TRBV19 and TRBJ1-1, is DGGITQSPKYLFRKEGQNVTLSCEQNLNHDAMYWYRQDPGQGLRLIYYSQIVNDFQKGDIAEGYSVSREKKESFPLTVTSAQKNPTAFYLCASSQGYTEAFFGQGTRLTVV.

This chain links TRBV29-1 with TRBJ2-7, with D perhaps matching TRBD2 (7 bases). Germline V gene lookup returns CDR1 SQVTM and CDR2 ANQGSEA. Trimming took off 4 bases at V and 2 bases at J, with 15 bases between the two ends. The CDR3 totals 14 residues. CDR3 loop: CSVAAGEGPYEQYF. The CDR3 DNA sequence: TGCAGCGTTGCCGCAGGGGAGGGTCCCTACGAGCAGTACTTC.

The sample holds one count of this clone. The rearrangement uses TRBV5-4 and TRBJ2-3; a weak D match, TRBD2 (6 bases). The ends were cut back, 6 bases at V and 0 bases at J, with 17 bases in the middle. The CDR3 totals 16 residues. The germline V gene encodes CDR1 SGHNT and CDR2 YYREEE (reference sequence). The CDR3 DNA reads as TGTGCCAGCACCCTGGGGGGTCGTACTAGCACAGATACGCAGTATTTT. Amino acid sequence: CASTLGGRTSTDTQYF.

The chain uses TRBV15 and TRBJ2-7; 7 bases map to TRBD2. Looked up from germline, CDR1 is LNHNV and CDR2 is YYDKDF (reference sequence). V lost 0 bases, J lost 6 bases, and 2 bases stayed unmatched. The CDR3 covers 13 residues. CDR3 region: CATSREAGVEQYF. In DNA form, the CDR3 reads TGTGCCACCAGCAGAGAGGCGGGGGTCGAGCAGTACTTC.

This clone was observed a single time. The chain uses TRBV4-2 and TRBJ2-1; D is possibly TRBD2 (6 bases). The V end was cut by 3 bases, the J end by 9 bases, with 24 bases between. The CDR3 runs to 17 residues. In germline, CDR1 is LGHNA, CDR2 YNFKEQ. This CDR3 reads CASSQRVVVADAFEQFF. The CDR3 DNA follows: TGTGCCAGCAGCCAGAGGGTAGTGGTAGCGGACGCTTTTGAGCAGTTCTTC.

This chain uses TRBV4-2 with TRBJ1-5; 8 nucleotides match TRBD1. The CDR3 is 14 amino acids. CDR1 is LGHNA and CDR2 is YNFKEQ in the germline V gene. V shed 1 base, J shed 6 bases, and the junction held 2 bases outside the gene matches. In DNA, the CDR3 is TGTGCCAGCAGCCAAGGGACAGGGCCTCAGCCCCAGCATTTT. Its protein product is CASSQGTGPQPQHF.

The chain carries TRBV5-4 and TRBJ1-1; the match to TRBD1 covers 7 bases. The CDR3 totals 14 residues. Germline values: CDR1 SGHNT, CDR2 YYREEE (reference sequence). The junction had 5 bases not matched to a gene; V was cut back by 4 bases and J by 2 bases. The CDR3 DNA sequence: TGTGCCAGCAGCCTAAACAGGGGAAACACTGAAGCTTTCTTT. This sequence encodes CASSLNRGNTEAFF.

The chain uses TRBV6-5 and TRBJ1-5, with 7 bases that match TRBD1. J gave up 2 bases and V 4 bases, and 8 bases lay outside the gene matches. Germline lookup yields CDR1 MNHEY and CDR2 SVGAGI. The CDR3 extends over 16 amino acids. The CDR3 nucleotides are TGTGCCAGCAGTTCCCGCAGACAGGGATGCAATCAGCCCCAGCATTTT. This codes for CASSSRRQGCNQPQHF.

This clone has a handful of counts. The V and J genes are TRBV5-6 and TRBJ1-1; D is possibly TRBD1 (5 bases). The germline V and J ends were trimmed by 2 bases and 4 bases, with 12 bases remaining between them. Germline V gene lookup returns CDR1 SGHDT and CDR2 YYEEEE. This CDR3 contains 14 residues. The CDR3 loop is CASSFRQDSTEAFF. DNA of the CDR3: TGTGCCAGCAGCTTTAGACAAGACAGCACTGAAGCTTTCTTT.

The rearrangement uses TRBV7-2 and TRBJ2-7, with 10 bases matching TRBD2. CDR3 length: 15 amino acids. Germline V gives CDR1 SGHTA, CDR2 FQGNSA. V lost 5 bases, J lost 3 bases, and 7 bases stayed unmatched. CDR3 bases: TGTGCCAGCAGCCAGCGACTAGCGGGCGTCTACGAGCAGTACTTC. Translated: CASSQRLAGVYEQYF.

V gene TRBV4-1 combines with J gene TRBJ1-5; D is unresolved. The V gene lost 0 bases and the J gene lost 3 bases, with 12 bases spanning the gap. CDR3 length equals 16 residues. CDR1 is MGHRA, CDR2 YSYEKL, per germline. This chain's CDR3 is CASSQDAEGLNQPQHF. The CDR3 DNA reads TGCGCCAGCAGCCAAGATGCCGAGGGCCTCAATCAGCCCCAGCATTTT.

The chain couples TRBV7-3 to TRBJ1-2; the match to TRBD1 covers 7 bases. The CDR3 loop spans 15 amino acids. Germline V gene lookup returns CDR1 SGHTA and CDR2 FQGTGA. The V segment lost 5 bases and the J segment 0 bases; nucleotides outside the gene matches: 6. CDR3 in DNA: TGTGCCAGCAGCCCTCGACAGGGAGCTAACTATGGCTACACCTTC. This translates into CASSPRQGANYGYTF.

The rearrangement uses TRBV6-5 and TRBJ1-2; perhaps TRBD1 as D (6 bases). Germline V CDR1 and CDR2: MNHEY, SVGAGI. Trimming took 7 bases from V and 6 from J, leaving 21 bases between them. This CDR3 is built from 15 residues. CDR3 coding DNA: TGTGCCAGCACCTCACGGGGGCGGGGGGCAGATGGCTACACCTTC. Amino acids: CASTSRGRGADGYTF.

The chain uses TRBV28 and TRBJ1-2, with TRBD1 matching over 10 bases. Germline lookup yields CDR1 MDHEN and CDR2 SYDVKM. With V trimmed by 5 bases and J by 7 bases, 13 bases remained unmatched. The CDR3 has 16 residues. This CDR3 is CASSRYTGQGRGGYTF. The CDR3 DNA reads TGTGCCAGCAGTAGGTACACGGGACAGGGGCGGGGTGGCTACACCTTC.

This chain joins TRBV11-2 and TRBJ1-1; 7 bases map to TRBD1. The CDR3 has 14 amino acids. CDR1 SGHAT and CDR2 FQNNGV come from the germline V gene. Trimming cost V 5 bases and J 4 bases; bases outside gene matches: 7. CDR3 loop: CASSLRQGATEAFF. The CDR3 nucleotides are TGTGCCAGCAGCCTCAGACAGGGCGCCACTGAAGCTTTCTTT.

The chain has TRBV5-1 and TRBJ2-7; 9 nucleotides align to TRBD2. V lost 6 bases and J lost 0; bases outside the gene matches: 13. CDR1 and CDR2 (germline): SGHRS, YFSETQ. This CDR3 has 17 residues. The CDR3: CASKSLAGPTSSYEQYF. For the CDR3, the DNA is TGCGCCAGCAAATCACTAGCGGGTCCAACGAGCTCCTACGAGCAGTACTTC.

CDR3 DNA sequence: TGTGCCAGCAGCCCCAGCGCAGGGGGCGGATCAAGAGCTTTCTTT. Protein: CASSPSAGGGSRAFF. This chain links TRBV7-3 with TRBJ1-1; the match to TRBD1 covers 8 bases. In germline, CDR1 is SGHTA, CDR2 FQGTGA. V gave up 5 bases and J gave up 10 bases; unmatched junction bases: 15. The CDR3 totals 15 residues. Full variable domain (rest looked up from reference TRBV7-3 and TRBJ1-1): GAGVSQTPSNKVTEKGKYVELRCDPISGHTALYWYRQSLGQGPEFLIYFQGTGAADDSGLPNDRFFAVRPEGSVSTLKIQRTERGDSAVYLCASSPSAGGGSRAFFGQGTRLTVV.

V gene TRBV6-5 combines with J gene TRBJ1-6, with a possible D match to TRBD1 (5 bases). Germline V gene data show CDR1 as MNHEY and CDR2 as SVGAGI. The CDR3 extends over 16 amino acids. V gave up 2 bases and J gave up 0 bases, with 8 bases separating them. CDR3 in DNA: TGTGCCAGCAGTTACCAGGGAATCTCCTATAATTCACCCCTCCACTTT. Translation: CASSYQGISYNSPLHF.

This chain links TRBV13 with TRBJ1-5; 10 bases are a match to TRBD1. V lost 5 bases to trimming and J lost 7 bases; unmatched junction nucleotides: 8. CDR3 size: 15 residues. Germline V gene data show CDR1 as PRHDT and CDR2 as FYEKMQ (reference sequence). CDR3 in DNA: TGTGCCAGCAGCCGTGGACAGGGGGGTTACCAGCCCCAGCATTTT. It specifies CASSRGQGGYQPQHF.

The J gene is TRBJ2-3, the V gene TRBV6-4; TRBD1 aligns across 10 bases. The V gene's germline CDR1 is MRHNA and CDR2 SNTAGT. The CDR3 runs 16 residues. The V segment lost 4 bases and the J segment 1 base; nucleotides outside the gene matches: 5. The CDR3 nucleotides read TGTGCCAGCAGTGGCGACAGGGGGCCCTGCACAGATACGCAGTATTTT. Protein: CASSGDRGPCTDTQYF.

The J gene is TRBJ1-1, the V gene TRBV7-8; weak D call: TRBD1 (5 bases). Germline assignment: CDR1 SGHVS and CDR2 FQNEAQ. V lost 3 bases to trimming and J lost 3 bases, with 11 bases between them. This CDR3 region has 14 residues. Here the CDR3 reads CASSLFEGDTEAFF. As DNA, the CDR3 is TGTGCCAGCAGCTTGTTCGAAGGGGACACTGAAGCTTTCTTT.

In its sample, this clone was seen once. The CDR3 here is CASSYSDRGGYEQYF. CDR3 sequence (DNA): TGTGCCAGCAGTTACTCGGACAGGGGCGGATACGAGCAGTACTTC. This chain links TRBV6-5 with TRBJ2-7, with 9 bases identical to TRBD1. This CDR3 has 15 residues. Per the germline V gene, CDR1 is MNHEY and CDR2 is SVGAGI. V lost 0 bases, J lost 4 bases, and 4 bases stayed unmatched.

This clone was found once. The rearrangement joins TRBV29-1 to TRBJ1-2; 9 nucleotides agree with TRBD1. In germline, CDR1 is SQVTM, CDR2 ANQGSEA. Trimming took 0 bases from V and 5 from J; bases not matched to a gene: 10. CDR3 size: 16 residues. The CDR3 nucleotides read TGCAGCGTTGAAGAGAGTGGGACAGGGAGCGGGTATGGCTACACCTTC. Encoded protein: CSVEESGTGSGYGYTF.

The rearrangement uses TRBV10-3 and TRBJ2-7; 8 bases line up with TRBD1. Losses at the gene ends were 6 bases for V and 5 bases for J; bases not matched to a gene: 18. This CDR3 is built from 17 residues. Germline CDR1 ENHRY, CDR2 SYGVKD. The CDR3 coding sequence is TGTGCCATCAGAGGACACCAGGGGGCCTCTCGAGATGACGAGCAGTACTTC. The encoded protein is CAIRGHQGASRDDEQYF.

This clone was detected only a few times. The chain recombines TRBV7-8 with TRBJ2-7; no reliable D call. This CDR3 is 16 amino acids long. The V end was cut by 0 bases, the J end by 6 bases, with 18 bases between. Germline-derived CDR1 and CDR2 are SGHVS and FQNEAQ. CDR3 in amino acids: CASSLARRLSRGEQYF. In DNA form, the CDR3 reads TGTGCCAGCAGCTTAGCTAGACGGCTGTCCCGCGGCGAGCAGTACTTC.

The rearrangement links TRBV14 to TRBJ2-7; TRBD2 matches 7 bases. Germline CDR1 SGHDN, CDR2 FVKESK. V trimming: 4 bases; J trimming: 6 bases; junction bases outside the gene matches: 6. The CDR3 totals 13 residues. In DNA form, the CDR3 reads TGTGCCAGCAGCCCGGCGGGAGTGGGCGAGCAGTACTTC. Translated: CASSPAGVGEQYF.

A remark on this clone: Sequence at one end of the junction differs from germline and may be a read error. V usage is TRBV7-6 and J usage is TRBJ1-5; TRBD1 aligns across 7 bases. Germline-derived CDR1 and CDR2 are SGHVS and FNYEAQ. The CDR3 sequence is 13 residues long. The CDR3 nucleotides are TGTGCCAGCAGCCGGGACAGCACTCAGCCCCAGCATTTT. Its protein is CASSRDSTQPQHF.